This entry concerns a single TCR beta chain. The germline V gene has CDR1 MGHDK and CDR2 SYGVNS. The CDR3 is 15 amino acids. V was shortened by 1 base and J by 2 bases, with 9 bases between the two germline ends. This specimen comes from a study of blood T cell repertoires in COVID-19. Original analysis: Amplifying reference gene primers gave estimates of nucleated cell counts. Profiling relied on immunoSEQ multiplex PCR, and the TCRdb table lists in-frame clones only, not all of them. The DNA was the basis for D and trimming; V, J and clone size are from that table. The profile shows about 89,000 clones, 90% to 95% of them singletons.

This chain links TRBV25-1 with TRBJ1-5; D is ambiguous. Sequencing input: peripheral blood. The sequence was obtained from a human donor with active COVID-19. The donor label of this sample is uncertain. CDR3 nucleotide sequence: TGTGCCAGCAGTGAATCGGGGTTAGGCAATCAGCCCCAGCATTTT. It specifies CASSESGLGNQPQHF.